The sequence of this TCR beta chain was determined in a study of CD8+ T cells in alopecia areata. Study-wide background: The tofacitinib course ran for 6 to 18 months and was followed by 6 months off drug. Findings and caveats of the study: Possibly as an HLA-related effect, TCR sharing across patients appeared less clear than in mice. One nonresponder leaves baseline CD8+ expansion's link to response uncertain.

The treatment: oral pan-JAK inhibitor, 5-10 mg twice daily. This clone has more than one count but fewer than ten. What it binds is unknown. Germline-derived CDR1 and CDR2 are SQVTM and ANQGSEA. With 7 bases removed from V and 0 bases from J, the gap between germline ends came to 6 bases. CDR3 length equals 11 residues. The sequencing template was cDNA reverse transcribed from extracted RNA. Only in-frame clones appear in the TCRdb table, and some are missing; sequencing was by immunoSEQ multiplex PCR. This sample has 150,000 or so clones; 50% to 75% occur once, and the top ten carry approximately 16%.

Sample: CD4+ T cells sorted from blood, taken at approximately week 56, from a patient treated with tofacitinib. This TCR came from a human donor with alopecia areata. The V gene is TRBV29-1, the J gene TRBJ1-1; D remains ambiguous. CDR3 in amino acids: CSGRLNTEAFF. The CDR3 coding sequence is TGCAGCGGGCGGTTGAACACTGAAGCTTTCTTT.